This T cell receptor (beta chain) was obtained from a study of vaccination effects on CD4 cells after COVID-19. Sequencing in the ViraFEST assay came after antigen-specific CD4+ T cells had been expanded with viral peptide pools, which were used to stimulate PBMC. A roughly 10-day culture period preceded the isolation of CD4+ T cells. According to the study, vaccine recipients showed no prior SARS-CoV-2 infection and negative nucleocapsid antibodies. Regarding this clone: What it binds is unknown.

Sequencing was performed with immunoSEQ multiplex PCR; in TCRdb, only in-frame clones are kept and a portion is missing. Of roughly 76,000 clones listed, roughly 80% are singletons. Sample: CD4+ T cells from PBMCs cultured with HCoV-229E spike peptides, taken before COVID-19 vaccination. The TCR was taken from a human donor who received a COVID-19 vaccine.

CDR3 loop: CASSPLNTGELFF. CDR3 DNA sequence: TGTGCCAGCAGCCCCCTAAACACCGGGGAGCTGTTTTTT. This chain connects TRBV7-3 to TRBJ2-2; D unresolved. The germline CDR1 and CDR2 sequences are SGHTA and FQGTGA. This CDR3 spans 13 amino acids. The V and J ends lost 5 bases and 2 bases respectively, with 6 bases between them.